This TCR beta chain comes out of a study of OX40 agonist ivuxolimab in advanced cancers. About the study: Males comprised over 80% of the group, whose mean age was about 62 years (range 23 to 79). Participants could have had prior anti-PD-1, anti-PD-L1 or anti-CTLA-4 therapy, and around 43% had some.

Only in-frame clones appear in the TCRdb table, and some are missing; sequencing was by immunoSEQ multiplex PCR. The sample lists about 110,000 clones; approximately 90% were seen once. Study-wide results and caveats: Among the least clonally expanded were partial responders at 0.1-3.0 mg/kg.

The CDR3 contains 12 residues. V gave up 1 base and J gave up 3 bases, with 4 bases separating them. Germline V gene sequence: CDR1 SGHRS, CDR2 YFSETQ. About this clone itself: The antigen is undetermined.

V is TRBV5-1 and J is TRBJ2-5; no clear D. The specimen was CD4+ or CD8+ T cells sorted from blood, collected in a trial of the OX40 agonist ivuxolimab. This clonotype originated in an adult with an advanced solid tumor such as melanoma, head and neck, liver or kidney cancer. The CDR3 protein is CASSLPEETQYF. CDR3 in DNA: TGCGCCAGCAGCTTGCCGGAAGAGACCCAGTACTTC.